These 24 T cell receptor beta chains share one sample of origin, sequenced in a study of PD-1 blockade in classical Hodgkin lymphoma. Every single patient, without exception, relapsed after autologous stem cell transplantation, and brentuximab vedotin exposure varied. Sequenced by immunoSEQ multiplex PCR; TCRdb stores in-frame clones only, minus some. The table has roughly 55,000 clones, 65% to 85% seen once; the top ten hold 16%. Sequencing used peripheral blood mononuclear cells (PBMCs), obtained at baseline. The receptors come from a human donor with classical Hodgkin lymphoma.

This clone has only a few counts. CDR3 amino acids: CASSYTQGQPQHF. In DNA, the CDR3 is TGTGCCAGCAGTTATACACAGGGGCAGCCCCAGCATTTT. The chain employs TRBV6-5 and TRBJ1-5; TRBD1 matches 7 bases. The CDR3 loop spans 13 amino acids. Germline V gene lookup returns CDR1 MNHEY and CDR2 SVGAGI. The V and J ends lost 3 bases and 7 bases, in that order; junction bases with no gene match: 3.

A single count supports this clone. V is TRBV10-2 and J is TRBJ1-1; D is unclear. CDR1 is WSHSY and CDR2 is SAAADI in the germline V gene. The CDR3 sequence is 12 residues long. V shed 6 bases and J shed 6 bases, with 11 bases lying between them. CDR3 nucleotide sequence: TGCGCCAGCAGGGTTAGCTCCGCTGAAGCTTTCTTT. Protein: CASRVSSAEAFF.

This clone has a single count. The chain carries TRBV12-5 and TRBJ2-1; 9 bases are a match to TRBD1. Trimming removed 6 bases from V and 8 bases from J; junction bases left unmatched: 14. Germline-derived CDR1 and CDR2 are LGHNT and FRNRAP. The length of the CDR3 is 16 residues. This CDR3 is CASGRTGTGTFHEQFF. The CDR3 DNA is TGTGCTAGTGGACGCACCGGGACAGGGACGTTCCATGAGCAGTTCTTC. The whole variable domain, filled in from reference TRBV12-5 and TRBJ2-1, reads DARVTQTPRHKVTEMGQEVTMRCQPILGHNTVFWYRQTMMQGLELLAYFRNRAPLDDSGMPKDRFSAEMPDATLATLKIQPSEPRDSAVYFCASGRTGTGTFHEQFFGPGTRLTVL.

The V and J genes are TRBV18 and TRBJ1-4; 9 positions match TRBD1. This CDR3 is built from 14 residues. Germline CDR1 reads KGHSH; CDR2 reads LQKENI. V lost 3 bases and J lost 8; bases outside the gene matches: 4. The CDR3 here is CASSPGQGLEKLFF. The CDR3 coding sequence is TGTGCCAGCTCACCGGGACAGGGCTTAGAAAAACTGTTTTTT.

V gene TRBV7-9 combines with J gene TRBJ1-2, with D hard to call. The CDR3 totals 13 residues. Trimming left V 1 base short and J 4 bases short, with 7 bases between. Per the germline V gene, CDR1 is SEHNR and CDR2 is FQNEAQ (reference sequence). The CDR3, as DNA: TGTGCCAGCAGCTTAGTTGACGGCTATGGCTACACCTTC. Translating gives CASSLVDGYGYTF.

CDR3 protein: CASSSAGLVGTEAFF. The CDR3, as DNA: TGTGCCAGCAGTTCGGCGGGTTTGGTTGGAACTGAAGCTTTCTTT. The chain recombines TRBV28 with TRBJ1-1; D is unclear. This CDR3 is 15 amino acids long. Germline-derived CDR1 and CDR2 are MDHEN and SYDVKM. Trimming pared 4 bases from V and 5 bases from J, leaving 17 bases between.

This rearrangement joins TRBV29-1 to TRBJ2-7; 8 bases map to TRBD1. The J segment lost 5 bases and the V segment lost 6 bases, leaving 6 bases of the junction unmatched. Germline loops: CDR1 SQVTM, CDR2 ANQGSEA. The CDR3 runs to 12 residues. In DNA form, the CDR3 reads TGCAGCGTCCGGACAGGGACCAACGAGCAGTACTTC. Translating it yields CSVRTGTNEQYF.

Comment on this clone: The identical CDR3 is also encoded by other nucleotide sequences in the sample. The V gene is TRBV25-1, the J gene TRBJ1-2; 8 bases fit TRBD1. The CDR3 length is 15 residues. Trimming took 1 base from V and 4 from J; bases not matched to a gene: 5. Germline V CDR1 and CDR2: MGHDK, SYGVNS. The CDR3 bases are TGTGCCAGCAGTGAATGGAGTCAGGGGGCCTATGGCTACACCTTC. Protein sequence: CASSEWSQGAYGYTF.

V gene TRBV5-1 combines with J gene TRBJ2-7; D possibly corresponds to TRBD2 (6 bases). Germline V gene data show CDR1 as SGHRS and CDR2 as YFSETQ. Trimming took 0 bases from V and 0 from J, leaving 13 bases between them. The length of the CDR3 is 16 residues. In DNA, the CDR3 is TGCGCCAGCAGCTTGGGGGGACTGAGGAGCTCCTACGAGCAGTACTTC. Its protein product is CASSLGGLRSSYEQYF.

The rearrangement links TRBV4-1 to TRBJ2-3; 10 bases fit TRBD2. This CDR3 has 17 residues. Germline V gives CDR1 MGHRA, CDR2 YSYEKL. The V segment lost 4 bases and the J segment 3 bases; nucleotides outside the gene matches: 10. The CDR3 nucleotides read TGCGCCAGCAGCCTTCAAGCGGGAGGGGGCACAACAGATACGCAGTATTTT. As protein: CASSLQAGGGTTDTQYF.

The chain is built from TRBV15 and TRBJ1-1; 10 nucleotides align to TRBD1. Trimming took 0 bases from V and 6 from J; bases not matched to a gene: 13. This CDR3 has 18 residues. In germline, CDR1 is LNHNV, CDR2 YYDKDF (reference sequence). The CDR3 DNA reads as TGTGCCACCAGCAGAGACTTTCGGACAGGGGGGAAGCTCTCTGAAGCTTTCTTT. Residues: CATSRDFRTGGKLSEAFF.

V and J are TRBV7-2 and TRBJ1-1; a weak D match, TRBD1 (6 bases). From germline, CDR1 is SGHTA and CDR2 FQGNSA. The length of the CDR3 is 13 residues. The V gene lost 5 bases and the J gene lost 1 base, with 8 bases spanning the gap. DNA of the CDR3: TGTGCCAGCAGCAAGGACAGGAACACTGAAGCTTTCTTT. As protein: CASSKDRNTEAFF.

This chain joins TRBV29-1 and TRBJ1-1; D is perhaps TRBD1 (5 bases). Trimming removed 7 bases from V and 1 base from J, with 16 bases in between. This CDR3 has 14 residues. Germline CDR1 SQVTM, CDR2 ANQGSEA. The CDR3 is CSAAGTLGNTEAFF. The DNA of the CDR3 is TGCAGCGCTGCGGGGACGCTGGGGAACACTGAAGCTTTCTTT.

The chain employs TRBV6-5 and TRBJ2-1; D unresolved. Between the trimmed V and J ends, which lost 5 bases and 10 bases, there was a span of 18 bases. This CDR3 contains 14 residues. Germline V gene lookup returns CDR1 MNHEY and CDR2 SVGAGI. CDR3 nucleotide sequence: TGTGCCAGCAGTCAATCTCCAGACTTAGGCGAGCAGTTCTTC. Its protein product is CASSQSPDLGEQFF.

This clone appeared a single time. The chain joins TRBV9 to TRBJ1-5, with D unclear. In germline, CDR1 is SGDLS, CDR2 YYNGEE. Trimming stripped 3 bases from V and 3 bases from J, with 13 bases between. The CDR3 has 15 residues. For the CDR3, the DNA is TGTGCCAGCAGCGGTGGACGAGGGAACAATCAGCCCCAGCATTTT. It yields the protein CASSGGRGNNQPQHF.

J is TRBJ2-1 and V is TRBV28; 13 positions agree with TRBD2. The V gene end was trimmed by 4 bases and the J gene end by 2 bases; junction bases not matched to a gene: 8. Germline-derived CDR1 and CDR2 are MDHEN and SYDVKM. The CDR3 consists of 18 residues. CDR3 DNA: TGTGCCAGCAGTTCCCCCACTACTAGCGGGAGGGCCTACAATGAGCAGTTCTTC. It encodes CASSSPTTSGRAYNEQFF.

The V and J genes are TRBV12-5 and TRBJ2-4, with a weak D call TRBD2 (6 bases). Trimming removed 0 bases from V and 1 base from J, with 13 bases in between. This CDR3 has 17 amino acids. Germline values: CDR1 LGHNT, CDR2 FRNRAP. This CDR3 reads CASGLVRAGTAKNIQYF. The CDR3 bases are TGTGCTAGTGGTTTGGTACGGGCGGGAACGGCCAAAAACATTCAGTACTTC.

The chain has TRBV7-6 and TRBJ2-1; D not certain. Germline V gene lookup returns CDR1 SGHVS and CDR2 FNYEAQ. V was trimmed by 3 bases and J by 3 bases, leaving 6 bases between them. This CDR3 region has 13 residues. The CDR3 is CASSFSRYNEQFF. The CDR3 coding sequence is TGTGCCAGCAGCTTTTCGCGCTACAATGAGCAGTTCTTC.

V and J are TRBV7-2 and TRBJ2-1; no definite D call. Germline-derived CDR1 and CDR2 are SGHTA and FQGNSA. Trimming stripped 0 bases from V and 2 bases from J, with 8 bases between. This CDR3 has 15 residues. DNA for the CDR3: TGTGCCAGCAGCTTAGCGTGGAGTGCCTACAATGAGCAGTTCTTC. It translates to CASSLAWSAYNEQFF.

The rearrangement uses TRBV5-1 and TRBJ1-1; D ambiguous. Trimming stripped 0 bases from V and 8 bases from J, with 11 bases between. Germline CDR1 is SGHRS and CDR2 is YFSETQ. This CDR3 is 13 amino acids long. CDR3 residues: CASSLAKQSEAFF. The CDR3 bases are TGCGCCAGCAGCTTGGCCAAGCAGTCAGAAGCTTTCTTT.

This chain links TRBV10-3 with TRBJ1-1; D is undetermined. This CDR3 has 15 amino acids. Trimming took off 3 bases at V and 2 bases at J, with 13 bases between the two ends. Germline CDR1 and CDR2: ENHRY and SYGVKD. CDR3 coding DNA: TGTGCCATCAGTGATGGGCAGCGGATTAACACTGAAGCTTTCTTT. Its translation: CAISDGQRINTEAFF.

The CDR3 nucleotides read TGTGCCAGCAGCGCTAACCGGGGTGACAATCAGCCCCAGCATTTT. This codes for CASSANRGDNQPQHF. V usage is TRBV7-8 and J usage is TRBJ1-5; D unresolved. Deletions cut 5 bases from V and 3 bases from J, with 14 bases between. The length of the CDR3 is 15 residues. CDR1 and CDR2 from the germline V gene are SGHVS and FQNEAQ.

The J gene is TRBJ1-1, the V gene TRBV20-1; D call uncertain. This CDR3 has 11 residues. Trimming shortened V by 7 bases and J by 4 bases, and 10 bases separated the two germline ends. Germline CDR1 reads DFQATT; CDR2 reads SNEGSKA (reference sequence). In DNA form, the CDR3 reads TGCAGTGTTCCGGTGGGCACTGAAGCTTTCTTT. This codes for CSVPVGTEAFF.

The chain combines TRBV6-5 with TRBJ1-5, with D possibly matching TRBD1 (6 bases). This CDR3 comprises 15 residues. V gave up 6 bases and J gave up 2 bases, with 14 bases separating them. Germline V gene sequence: CDR1 MNHEY, CDR2 SVGAGI. The CDR3 here is CASRLQGSGNQPQHF. In nucleotides, the CDR3 is TGTGCCAGCAGACTCCAGGGGTCGGGCAATCAGCCCCAGCATTTT.